A selection of T cell receptor beta chains follows, all from one sample in a study of regulatory T cells in long-lasting Graves disease. TCRdb used MiXCR to reprocess the multiplex PCR reads, holding one entry per CDR3 protein. Of roughly 420,000 distinct CDR3 sequences in the sample, less than 20% were seen once. These records were also assigned to another study, of T cells in Graves' hyperthyroidism and ophthalmopathy.

Sequences were derived from peripheral blood mononuclear cells (PBMCs), sampled at new diagnosis, from a patient treated with antithyroid drugs. These receptors were collected from a woman aged 25 to 39 with Graves disease. CDR3s include the opening cysteine and the closing phenylalanine or tryptophan. Fields, in order: J gene, D gene, clone size, V gene, CDR3 DNA, CDR3 protein. A D gene is named only where the DNA matches it firmly. Only some rows state a clone size, as once, few, many or a class for expanded clones.

TRBJ2-7	-	many	TRBV20-1	TGCAGTGCTAGAGATCTGTCCCGGAACTACGAGCAGTACTTC	CSARDLSRNYEQYF
TRBJ2-2	-	few	TRBV9	TGTGCCAGCAGCGTAGAGGGAGGCGACACCGGGGAGCTGTTTTTT	CASSVEGGDTGELFF
TRBJ2-4	TRBD1	few	TRBV5-1	TGCGCCAGCAGCTTACAGGGGACCAAAAACATTCAGTACTTC	CASSLQGTKNIQYF
TRBJ1-5	-	few	TRBV6-1	TGTGCCAGCAAAGCCCCGGGGGGATATAGCAATCAGCCCCAGCATTTT	CASKAPGGYSNQPQHF
TRBJ1-1	-	many	TRBV19	TGTGCCACCAGTGAGACCAGGGCGAACACTGAAGCTTTCTTT	CATSETRANTEAFF
TRBJ2-1	-	many	TRBV20-1	TGCAGTGCTACCGGGCAGGGCCCCTCCTACAATGAGCAGTTCTTC	CSATGQGPSYNEQFF
TRBJ2-7	TRBD1	many	TRBV11-2	TGTGCCAGCAGCTCCAAAAGAGGGGGCAGTTCCTACGAGCAGTACTTC	CASSSKRGGSSYEQYF
TRBJ2-2	-	-	TRBV19	TGTGCCAGTAGTCCCCGTGGCGGGGAGCTGTTTTTT	CASSPRGGELFF
TRBJ2-1	-	few	TRBV4-3	TGCGCCAGCAGCCAAGATTGGGGGGACGGAAACAATGAGCAGTTCTTC	CASSQDWGDGNNEQFF
TRBJ2-3	TRBD2	many	TRBV28	TGTGCCAGCAGACGGACTAGCGGGAGTGGAGATACGCAGTATTTT	CASRRTSGSGDTQYF
TRBJ2-6	TRBD1	-	TRBV13	TGTGCCAGCAGCTTAGGCCGGGCAGGGGGCTTCTCTGGGGCCAACGTCCTGACTTTC	CASSLGRAGGFSGANVLTF
TRBJ2-7	TRBD2	many	TRBV28	TGTGCCAGCAGGCTAGCGGGAGGATCCGAGCAGTACTTC	CASRLAGGSEQYF
TRBJ1-1	-	many	TRBV11-2	TGTGCCAGCAGCTTAGATTGGGGGACAACGGTATTT	CASSLDWGTTVF
TRBJ2-2	-	-	TRBV12-3/TRBV12-4	TGTGCCAGCAGTTTTTACGGGGGCAGTAACACCGGGGAGCTGTTTTTT	CASSFYGGSNTGELFF
TRBJ2-3	-	many	TRBV7-8	TGTGCCAGCAGCCCGGGATCACACACAGATACGCAGTATTTT	CASSPGSHTDTQYF
TRBJ1-1	-	-	TRBV6-1	TGTGCCAGCAGCCCAGACCTCGGGACTGAAGCTTTCTTT	CASSPDLGTEAFF
TRBJ2-1	-	-	TRBV9	TGTGCCAGCAGCGTAGATCGGGAGTCCTACAATGAGCAGTTCTTC	CASSVDRESYNEQFF
TRBJ2-5	-	many	TRBV4-1	TGCGCCAGCAGCCCCGGACTCGCTGACGGGGAGACCCAGTACTTC	CASSPGLADGETQYF
TRBJ1-5	-	few	TRBV19	TGTGCCAGTAATAGACGGCGGCCGAGCAATCAGCCCCAGCATTTT	CASNRRRPSNQPQHF
TRBJ1-5	-	-	TRBV15	TGTGCCACCAGCAGATCCTTCGGGGGGGGGGGCAGGCAGCCCCAGCATTTT	CATSRSFGGGGRQPQHF
TRBJ2-7	-	many	TRBV6-1	TGTGCCAGCAGTGAAGCCGACAGAGACGAGCAGTACTTC	CASSEADRDEQYF
TRBJ1-1	-	few	TRBV4-1	TGCGCCAGCAGCAAAGACCGCATGAACACTGAAGCTTTCTTT	CASSKDRMNTEAFF
TRBJ1-2	-	-	TRBV27	TGTGCCAGCAGCCCCGACAAGTATGGCTACACCTTC	CASSPDKYGYTF
TRBJ2-1	-	-	TRBV4-1	TGCGCCAGCAGCCGCCAGCGGCAGTGGGGCGGGGAGCAGTTCTTC	CASSRQRQWGGEQFF
TRBJ1-2	-	many	TRBV6-5	TGTGCCAGCAGTTACAGGGACGGGTATGGCTACACCTTC	CASSYRDGYGYTF
TRBJ1-2	-	many	TRBV2	TGTGCCAGCACGTTGTCAGCTCAGGTGCACACCTTC	CASTLSAQVHTF
TRBJ2-3	-	-	TRBV5-1	TGCGCCAGCAGCTTGGACGCTACGCAGTATTTT	CASSLDATQYF
TRBJ1-5	-	few	TRBV20-1	TGCAGTGCTAGGGAGGCGGGCAATCAGCCCCAGCATTTT	CSAREAGNQPQHF